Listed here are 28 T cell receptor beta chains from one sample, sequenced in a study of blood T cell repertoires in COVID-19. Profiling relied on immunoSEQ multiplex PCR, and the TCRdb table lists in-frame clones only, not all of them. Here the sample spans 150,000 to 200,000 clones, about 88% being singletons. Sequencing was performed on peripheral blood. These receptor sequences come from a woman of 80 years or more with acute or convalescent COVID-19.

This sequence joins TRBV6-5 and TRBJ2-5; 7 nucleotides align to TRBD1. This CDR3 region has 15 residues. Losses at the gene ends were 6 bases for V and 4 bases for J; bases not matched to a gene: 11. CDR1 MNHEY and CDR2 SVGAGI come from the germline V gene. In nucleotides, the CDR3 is TGTGCCAGCAGAGTACAGGGGAATCGGCCAGAGACCCAGTACTTC. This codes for CASRVQGNRPETQYF.

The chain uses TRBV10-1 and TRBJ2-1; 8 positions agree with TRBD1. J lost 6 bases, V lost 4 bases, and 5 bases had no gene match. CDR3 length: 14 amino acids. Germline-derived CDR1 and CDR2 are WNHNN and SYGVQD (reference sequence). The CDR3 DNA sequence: TGCGCCAGCAGTGTGGGACAGGTGATCAATGAGCAGTTCTTC. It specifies CASSVGQVINEQFF.

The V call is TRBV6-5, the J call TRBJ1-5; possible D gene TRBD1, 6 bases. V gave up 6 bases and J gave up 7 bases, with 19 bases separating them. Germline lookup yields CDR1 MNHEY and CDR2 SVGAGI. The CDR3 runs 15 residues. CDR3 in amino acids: CASRGGFGAGQPQHF. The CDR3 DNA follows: TGTGCCAGCAGAGGGGGTTTTGGGGCTGGGCAGCCCCAGCATTTT.

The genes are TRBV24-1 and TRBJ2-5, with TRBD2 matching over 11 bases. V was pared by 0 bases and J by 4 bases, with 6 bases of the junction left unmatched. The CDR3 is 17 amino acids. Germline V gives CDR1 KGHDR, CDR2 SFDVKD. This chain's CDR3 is CATSDLATSGSGETQYF. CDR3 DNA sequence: TGTGCCACCAGTGATTTGGCCACTAGCGGGAGTGGAGAGACCCAGTACTTC.

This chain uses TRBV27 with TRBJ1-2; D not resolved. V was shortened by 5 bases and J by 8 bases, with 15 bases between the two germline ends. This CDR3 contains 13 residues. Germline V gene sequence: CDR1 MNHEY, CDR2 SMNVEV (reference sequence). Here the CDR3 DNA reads TGTGCCAGCAGTCTGGACGCTCGGGGAGGCTACACCTTC. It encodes CASSLDARGGYTF.

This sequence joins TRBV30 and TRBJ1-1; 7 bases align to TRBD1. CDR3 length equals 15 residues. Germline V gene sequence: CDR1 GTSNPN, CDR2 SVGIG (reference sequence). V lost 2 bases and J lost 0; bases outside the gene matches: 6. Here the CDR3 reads CAWSLLQGLNTEAFF. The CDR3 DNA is TGTGCCTGGAGTTTATTACAGGGGCTGAACACTGAAGCTTTCTTT.

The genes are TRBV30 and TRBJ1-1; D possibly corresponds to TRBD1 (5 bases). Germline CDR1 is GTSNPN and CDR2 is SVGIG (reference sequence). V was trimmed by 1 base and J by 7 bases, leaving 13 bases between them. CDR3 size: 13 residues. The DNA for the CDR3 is TGTGCCTGGAGTGCCCTGGGGCGCGGTGAAGCTTTCTTT. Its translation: CAWSALGRGEAFF.

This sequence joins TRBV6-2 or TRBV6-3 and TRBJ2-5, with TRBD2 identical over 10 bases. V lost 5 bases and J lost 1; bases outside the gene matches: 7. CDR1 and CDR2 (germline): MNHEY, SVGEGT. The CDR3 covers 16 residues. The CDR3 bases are TGTGCCAGCAGTCTACTAGCGGGAACCGGCCAAGAGACCCAGTACTTC. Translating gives CASSLLAGTGQETQYF.

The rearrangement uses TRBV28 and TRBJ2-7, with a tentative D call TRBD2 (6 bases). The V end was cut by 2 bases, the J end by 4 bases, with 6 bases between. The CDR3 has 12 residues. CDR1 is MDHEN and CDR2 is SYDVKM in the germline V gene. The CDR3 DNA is TGTGCCAGCAGTTTAGGACTATACGAGCAGTACTTC. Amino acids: CASSLGLYEQYF.

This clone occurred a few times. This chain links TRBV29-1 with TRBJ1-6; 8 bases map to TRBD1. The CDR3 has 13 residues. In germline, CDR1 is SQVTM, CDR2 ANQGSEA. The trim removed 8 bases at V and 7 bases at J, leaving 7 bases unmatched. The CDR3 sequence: CSIRQGSNSPLHF. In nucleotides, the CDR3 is TGCAGCATCCGACAGGGGTCCAATTCACCCCTCCACTTT. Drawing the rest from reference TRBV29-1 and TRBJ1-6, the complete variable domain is SAVISQKPSRDICQRGTSLTIQCQVDSQVTMMFWYRQQPGQSLTLIATANQGSEATYESGFVIDKFPISRPNLTFSTLTVSNMSPEDSSIYLCSIRQGSNSPLHFGNGTRLTVT.

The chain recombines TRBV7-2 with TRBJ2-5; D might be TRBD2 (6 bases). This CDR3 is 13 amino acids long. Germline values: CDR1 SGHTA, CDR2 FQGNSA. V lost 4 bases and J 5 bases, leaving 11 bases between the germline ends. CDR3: CASSSGLSETQYF. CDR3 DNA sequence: TGTGCCAGCAGCTCGGGACTCTCCGAGACCCAGTACTTC.

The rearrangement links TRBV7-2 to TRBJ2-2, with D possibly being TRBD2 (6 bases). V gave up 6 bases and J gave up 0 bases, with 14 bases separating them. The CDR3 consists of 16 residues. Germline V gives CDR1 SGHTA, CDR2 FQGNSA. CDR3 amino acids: CASRLHGGTNTGELFF. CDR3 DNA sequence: TGTGCCAGCAGATTACATGGCGGGACGAACACCGGGGAGCTGTTTTTT.

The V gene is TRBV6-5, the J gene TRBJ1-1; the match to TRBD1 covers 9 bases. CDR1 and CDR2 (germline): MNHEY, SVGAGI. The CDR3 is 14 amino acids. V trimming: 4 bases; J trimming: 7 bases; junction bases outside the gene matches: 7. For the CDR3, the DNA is TGTGCCAGCAGTTCGGGACAGGGATTTGTTGAAGCTTTCTTT. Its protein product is CASSSGQGFVEAFF.

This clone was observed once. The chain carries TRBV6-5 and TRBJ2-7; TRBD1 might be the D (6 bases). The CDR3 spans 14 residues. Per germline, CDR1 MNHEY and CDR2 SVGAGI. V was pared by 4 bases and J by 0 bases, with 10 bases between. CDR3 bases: TGTGCCAGCAGTTGGACAGACAGCTCCTACGAGCAGTACTTC. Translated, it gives CASSWTDSSYEQYF.

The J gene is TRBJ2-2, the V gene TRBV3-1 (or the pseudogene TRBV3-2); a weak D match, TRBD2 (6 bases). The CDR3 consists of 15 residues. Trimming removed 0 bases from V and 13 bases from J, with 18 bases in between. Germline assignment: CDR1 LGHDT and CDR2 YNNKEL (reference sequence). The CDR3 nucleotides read TGTGCCAGCAGCCAAGACGGGACTCCGTCGGAAAGGCTGTTTTTT. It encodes CASSQDGTPSERLFF.

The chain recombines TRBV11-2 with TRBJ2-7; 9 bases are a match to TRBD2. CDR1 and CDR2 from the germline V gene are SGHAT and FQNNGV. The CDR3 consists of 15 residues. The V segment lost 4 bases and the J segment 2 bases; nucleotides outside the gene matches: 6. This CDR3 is CASSYLRGGAYEQYF. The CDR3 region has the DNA TGTGCCAGCAGCTACCTGCGGGGGGGAGCCTACGAGCAGTACTTC.

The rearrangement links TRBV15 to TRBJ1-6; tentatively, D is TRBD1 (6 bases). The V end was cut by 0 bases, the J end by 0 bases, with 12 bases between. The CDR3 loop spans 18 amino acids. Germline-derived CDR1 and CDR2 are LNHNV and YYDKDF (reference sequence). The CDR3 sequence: CATSRDLRGGSYNSPLHF. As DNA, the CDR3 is TGTGCCACCAGCAGAGATCTGAGAGGGGGCTCCTATAATTCACCCCTCCACTTT.

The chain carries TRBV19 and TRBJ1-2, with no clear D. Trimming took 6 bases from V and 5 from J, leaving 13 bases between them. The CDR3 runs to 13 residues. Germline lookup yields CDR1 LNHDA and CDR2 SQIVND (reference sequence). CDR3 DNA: TGTGCCAGTAGCCCCACAGTCCGGTATGGCTACACCTTC. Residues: CASSPTVRYGYTF.

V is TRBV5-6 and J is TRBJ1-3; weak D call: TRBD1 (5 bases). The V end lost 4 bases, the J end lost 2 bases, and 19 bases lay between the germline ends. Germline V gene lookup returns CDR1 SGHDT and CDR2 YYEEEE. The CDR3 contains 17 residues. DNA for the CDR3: TGTGCCAGCAGCCCCAGCGAAAACAGGTTGACTGGAAACACCATATATTTT. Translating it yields CASSPSENRLTGNTIYF. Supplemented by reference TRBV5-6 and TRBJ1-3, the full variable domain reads DAGVTQSPTHLIKTRGQQVTLRCSPKSGHDTVSWYQQALGQGPQFIFQYYEEEERQRGNFPDRFSGHQFPNYSSELNVNALLLGDSALYLCASSPSENRLTGNTIYFGEGSWLTVV.

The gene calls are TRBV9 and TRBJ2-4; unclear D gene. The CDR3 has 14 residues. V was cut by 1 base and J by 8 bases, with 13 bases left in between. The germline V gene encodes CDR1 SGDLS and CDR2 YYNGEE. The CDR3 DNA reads TGTGCCAGCAGCGTAAGCACAGATATGGACATTCAGTACTTC. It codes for CASSVSTDMDIQYF.

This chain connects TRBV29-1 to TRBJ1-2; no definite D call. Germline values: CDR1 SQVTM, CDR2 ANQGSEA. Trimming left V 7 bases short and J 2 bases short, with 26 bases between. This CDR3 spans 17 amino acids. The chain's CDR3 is CSAGPSSKDNRNYGYTF. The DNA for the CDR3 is TGCAGCGCCGGCCCGAGCAGCAAAGACAATCGAAACTATGGCTACACCTTC.

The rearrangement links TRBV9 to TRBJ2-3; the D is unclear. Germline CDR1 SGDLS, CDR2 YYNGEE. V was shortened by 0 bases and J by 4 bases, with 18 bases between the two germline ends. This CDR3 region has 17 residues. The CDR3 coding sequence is TGTGCCAGCAGCGTAGTCCCTTCCCTAATTGCACCAGATACGCAGTATTTT. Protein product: CASSVVPSLIAPDTQYF. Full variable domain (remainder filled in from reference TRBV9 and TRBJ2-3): DSGVTQTPKHLITATGQRVTLRCSPRSGDLSVYWYQQSLDQGLQFLIQYYNGEERAKGNILERFSAQQFPDLHSELNLSSLELGDSALYFCASSVVPSLIAPDTQYFGPGTRLTVL.

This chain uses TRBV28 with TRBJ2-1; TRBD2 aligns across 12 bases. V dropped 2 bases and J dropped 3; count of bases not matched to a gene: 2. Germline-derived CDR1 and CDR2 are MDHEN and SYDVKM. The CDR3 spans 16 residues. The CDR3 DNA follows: TGTGCCAGCAGTTTACTGACTAGCGGGAGCTACAATGAGCAGTTCTTC. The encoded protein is CASSLLTSGSYNEQFF.

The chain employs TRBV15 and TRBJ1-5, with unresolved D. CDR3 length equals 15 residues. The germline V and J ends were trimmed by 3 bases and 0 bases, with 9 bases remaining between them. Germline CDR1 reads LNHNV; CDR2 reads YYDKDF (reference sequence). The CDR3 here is CATSRSSASNQPQHF. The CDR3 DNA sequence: TGTGCCACCAGCAGGTCCAGCGCTAGCAATCAGCCCCAGCATTTT.

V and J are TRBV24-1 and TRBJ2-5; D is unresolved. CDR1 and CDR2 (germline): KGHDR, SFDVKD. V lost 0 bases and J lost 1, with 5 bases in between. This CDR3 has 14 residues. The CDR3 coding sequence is TGTGCCACCAGTGATTTGACAGCCCAAGAGACCCAGTACTTC. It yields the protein CATSDLTAQETQYF.

CDR3 amino acids: CASRTGSGELFF. CDR3 in DNA: TGTGCCAGCCGGACAGGGTCCGGGGAGCTGTTTTTT. The V gene is TRBV27, the J gene TRBJ2-2; 8 nucleotides agree with TRBD1. CDR1 is MNHEY, CDR2 SMNVEV, per germline (reference sequence). The CDR3 runs 12 residues. Unmatched junction bases numbered 2, after V lost 8 bases and J lost 6 bases.

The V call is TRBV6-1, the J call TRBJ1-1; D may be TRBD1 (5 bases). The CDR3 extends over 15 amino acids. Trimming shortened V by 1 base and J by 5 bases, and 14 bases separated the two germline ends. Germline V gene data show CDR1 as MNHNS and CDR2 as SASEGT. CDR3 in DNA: TGTGCCAGCAGTGAAGATGTAGGAGGGGAAACTGAAGCTTTCTTT. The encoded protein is CASSEDVGGETEAFF.

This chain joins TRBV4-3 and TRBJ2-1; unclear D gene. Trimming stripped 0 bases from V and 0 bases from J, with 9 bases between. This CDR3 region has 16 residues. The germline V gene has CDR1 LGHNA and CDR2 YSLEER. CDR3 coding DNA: TGCGCCAGCAGCCAAGAGAGCACAGTCTCCTACAATGAGCAGTTCTTC. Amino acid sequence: CASSQESTVSYNEQFF.